Detailed here is one TCR beta chain. CDR1 is MDHEN and CDR2 is SYDVKM in the germline V gene. The V gene end was trimmed by 2 bases and the J gene end by 5 bases; junction bases not matched to a gene: 12. This CDR3 has 18 residues. This entry comes from a study of blood T cell repertoires in COVID-19. Study background: Both acute and convalescent COVID-19 samples were obtained from the United States, Italy and Spain.

Only in-frame clones appear in the TCRdb table, and some are missing; sequencing was by immunoSEQ multiplex PCR. The table lists about 150,000 clones, roughly 80% of them singletons. This receptor was taken from a man in his 70s with active or convalescent COVID-19. The chain recombines TRBV28 with TRBJ1-5; 10 bases agree with TRBD1. The sample was peripheral blood. The chain's CDR3 is CASSLIGQGVTPDQPQHF. The DNA of the CDR3 is TGTGCCAGCAGTTTAATTGGACAGGGGGTGACCCCCGATCAGCCCCAGCATTTT.